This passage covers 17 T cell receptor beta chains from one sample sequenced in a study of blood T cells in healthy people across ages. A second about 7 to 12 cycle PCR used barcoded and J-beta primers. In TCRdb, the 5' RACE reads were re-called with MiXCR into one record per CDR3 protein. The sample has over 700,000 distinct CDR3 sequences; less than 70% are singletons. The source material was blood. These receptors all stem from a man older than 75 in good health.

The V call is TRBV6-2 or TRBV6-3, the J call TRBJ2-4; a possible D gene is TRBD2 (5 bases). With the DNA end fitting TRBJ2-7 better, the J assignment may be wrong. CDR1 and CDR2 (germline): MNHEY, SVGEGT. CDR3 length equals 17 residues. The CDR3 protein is CASRDIFTGPSGDEQYF. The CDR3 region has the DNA TGTGCCAGCAGGGATATTTTTACCGGGCCCTCCGGGGACGAGCAGTACTTC.

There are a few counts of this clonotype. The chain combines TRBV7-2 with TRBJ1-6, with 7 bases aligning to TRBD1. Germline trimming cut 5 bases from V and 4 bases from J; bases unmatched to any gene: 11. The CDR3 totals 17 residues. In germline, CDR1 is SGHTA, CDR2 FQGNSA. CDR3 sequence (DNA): TGTGCCAGCAGCAGTACAGGGGCCACGAATTATAATTCACCCCTCCACTTT. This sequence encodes CASSSTGATNYNSPLHF. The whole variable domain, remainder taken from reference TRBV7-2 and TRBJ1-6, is GAGVSQSPSNKVTEKGKDVELRCDPISGHTALYWYRQSLGQGLEFLIYFQGNSAPDKSGLPSDRFSAERTGGSVSTLTIQRTQQEDSAVYLCASSSTGATNYNSPLHFGNGTRLTVT.

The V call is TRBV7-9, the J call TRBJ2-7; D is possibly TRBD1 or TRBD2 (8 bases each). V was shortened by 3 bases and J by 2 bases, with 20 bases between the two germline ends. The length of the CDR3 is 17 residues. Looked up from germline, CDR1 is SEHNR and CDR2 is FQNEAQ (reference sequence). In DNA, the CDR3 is TGTGCCAGCAGCTTGGGACTAGGACAGGGAGTCACCTACGAGCAGTACTTC. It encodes CASSLGLGQGVTYEQYF.

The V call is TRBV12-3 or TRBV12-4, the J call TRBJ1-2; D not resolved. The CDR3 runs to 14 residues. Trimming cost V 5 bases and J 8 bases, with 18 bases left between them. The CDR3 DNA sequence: TGTGCCAGCAGTCCAGTGGGGAGGAATGGCGGCTACACCTTC. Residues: CASSPVGRNGGYTF.

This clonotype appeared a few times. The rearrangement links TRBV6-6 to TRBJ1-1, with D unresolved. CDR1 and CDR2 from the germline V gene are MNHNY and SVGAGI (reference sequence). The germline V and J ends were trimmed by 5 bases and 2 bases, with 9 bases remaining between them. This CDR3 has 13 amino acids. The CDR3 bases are TGTGCCAGCAGTACGAGGGAAAACACTGAAGCTTTCTTT. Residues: CASSTRENTEAFF.

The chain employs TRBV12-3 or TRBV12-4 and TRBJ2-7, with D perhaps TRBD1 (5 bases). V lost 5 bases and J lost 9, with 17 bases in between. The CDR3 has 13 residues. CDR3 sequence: CASSPDTPRVQYF. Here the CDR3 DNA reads TGTGCCAGCAGTCCGGACACCCCCCGGGTGCAGTACTTC.

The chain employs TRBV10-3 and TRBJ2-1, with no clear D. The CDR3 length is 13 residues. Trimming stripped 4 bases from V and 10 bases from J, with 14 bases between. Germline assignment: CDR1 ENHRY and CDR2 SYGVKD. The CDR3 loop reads CAISVVHSGEQFF. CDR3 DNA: TGTGCCATCAGTGTGGTTCACTCCGGGGAGCAGTTCTTC.

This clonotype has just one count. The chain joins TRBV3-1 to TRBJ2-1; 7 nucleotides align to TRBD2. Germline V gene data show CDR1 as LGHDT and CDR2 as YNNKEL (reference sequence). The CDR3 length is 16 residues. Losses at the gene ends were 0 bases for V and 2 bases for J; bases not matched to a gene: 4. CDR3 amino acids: CASSQEEGRAYNEQFF. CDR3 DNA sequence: TGTGCCAGCAGCCAAGAAGAAGGGAGGGCCTACAATGAGCAGTTCTTC.

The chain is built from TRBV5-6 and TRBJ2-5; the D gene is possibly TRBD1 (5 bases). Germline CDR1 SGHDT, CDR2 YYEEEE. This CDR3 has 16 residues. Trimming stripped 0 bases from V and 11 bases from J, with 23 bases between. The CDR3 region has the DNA TGTGCCAGCAGCTTGGCTTCCCAGGGCCTTGGGAATGAGCAGTACTTC. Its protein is CASSLASQGLGNEQYF.

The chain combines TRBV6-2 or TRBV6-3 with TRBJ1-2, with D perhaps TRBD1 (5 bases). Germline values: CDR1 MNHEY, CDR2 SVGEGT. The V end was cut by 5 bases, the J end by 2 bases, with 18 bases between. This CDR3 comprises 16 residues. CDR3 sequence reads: CASSLASGTANYGYTF. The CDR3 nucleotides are TGTGCCAGCAGTCTAGCCTCCGGGACGGCAAACTATGGCTACACCTTC.

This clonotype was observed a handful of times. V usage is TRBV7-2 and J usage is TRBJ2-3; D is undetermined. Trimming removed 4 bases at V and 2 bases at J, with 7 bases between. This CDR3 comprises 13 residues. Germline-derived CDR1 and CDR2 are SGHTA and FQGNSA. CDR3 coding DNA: TGTGCCAGCAGCTCCCGCCCCACAGATACGCAGTATTTT. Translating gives CASSSRPTDTQYF.

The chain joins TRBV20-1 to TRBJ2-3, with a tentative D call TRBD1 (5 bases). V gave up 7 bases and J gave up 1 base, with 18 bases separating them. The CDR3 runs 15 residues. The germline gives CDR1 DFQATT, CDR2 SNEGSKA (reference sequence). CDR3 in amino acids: CSVPQGQWGTDTQYF. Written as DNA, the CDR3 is TGCAGTGTCCCCCAGGGTCAATGGGGCACAGATACGCAGTATTTT.

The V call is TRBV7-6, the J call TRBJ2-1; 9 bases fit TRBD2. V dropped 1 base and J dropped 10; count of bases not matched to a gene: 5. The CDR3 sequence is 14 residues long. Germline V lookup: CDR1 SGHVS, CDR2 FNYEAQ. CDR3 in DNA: TGTGCCAGCAGCTTAGGAGCGGGAGGAGGAGAGCAGTTCTTC. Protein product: CASSLGAGGGEQFF. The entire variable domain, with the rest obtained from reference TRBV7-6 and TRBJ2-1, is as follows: GAGVSQSPRYKVTKRGQDVALRCDPISGHVSLYWYRQALGQGPEFLTYFNYEAQQDKSGLPNDRFSAERPEGSISTLTIQRTEQRDSAMYRCASSLGAGGGEQFFGPGTRLTVL.

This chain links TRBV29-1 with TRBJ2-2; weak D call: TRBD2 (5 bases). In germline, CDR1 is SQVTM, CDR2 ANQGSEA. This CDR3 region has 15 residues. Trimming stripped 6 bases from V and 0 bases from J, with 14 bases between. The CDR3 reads CSVRGRLSNTGELFF. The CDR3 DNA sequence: TGCAGCGTCAGAGGGCGGTTATCGAACACCGGGGAGCTGTTTTTT.

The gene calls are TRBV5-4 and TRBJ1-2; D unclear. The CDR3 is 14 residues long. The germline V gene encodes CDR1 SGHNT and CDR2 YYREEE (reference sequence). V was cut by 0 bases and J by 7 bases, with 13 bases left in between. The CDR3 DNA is TGTGCCAGCAGCTTGGCTGCTCCGGGGTTTGGCTACACCTTC. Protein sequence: CASSLAAPGFGYTF. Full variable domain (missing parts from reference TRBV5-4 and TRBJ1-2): ETGVTQSPTHLIKTRGQQVTLRCSSQSGHNTVSWYQQALGQGPQFIFQYYREEENGRGNFPPRFSGLQFPNYSSELNVNALELDDSALYLCASSLAAPGFGYTFGSGTRLTVV.

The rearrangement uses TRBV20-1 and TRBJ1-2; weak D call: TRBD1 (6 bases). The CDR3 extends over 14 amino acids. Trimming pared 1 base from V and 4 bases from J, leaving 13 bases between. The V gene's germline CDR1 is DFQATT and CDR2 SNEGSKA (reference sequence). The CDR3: CSARGEGTIYGYTF. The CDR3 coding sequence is TGCAGTGCTAGAGGAGAGGGGACAATCTATGGCTACACCTTC.

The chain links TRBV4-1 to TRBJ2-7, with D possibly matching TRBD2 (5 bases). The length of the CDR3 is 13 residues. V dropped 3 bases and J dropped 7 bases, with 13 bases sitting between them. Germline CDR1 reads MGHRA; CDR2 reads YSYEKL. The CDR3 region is CASSQHLTREQYF. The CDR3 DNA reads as TGCGCCAGCAGCCAGCATCTCACTAGAGAGCAGTACTTC.